The clone carrying this T cell receptor beta chain was picked up many times. The antigen is not known. These data are taken from a study of T cells in Graves' hyperthyroidism and ophthalmopathy. Study-wide results and caveats: Stable hyperthyroidism and ophthalmopathy were separated using 13 V-J signatures. Appearing also in blood were most of the thyroid clonotypes expanded above 0.001.

TCR beta CDR3 regions were amplified from RNA transcripts. The study used the HTBI primer set for a first-round RT-PCR of the TCR CDR3. TCRdb itself ran the multiplex PCR reads through MiXCR, one entry per CDR3 protein. Of 480,000 or so distinct CDR3 sequences in the sample, 40% to 50% were seen once. Patients with uncontrolled infections, other autoimmune diseases, pregnancy or lactation were excluded. Clinical symptoms, serum thyroxine, TRAb, thyroid ultrasound and orbital computed tomography informed diagnoses. Sequenced input: peripheral blood or thyroid tissue (not recorded which). The sequence was obtained from an adult woman with Graves' disease, either hyperthyroidism or ophthalmopathy (not recorded which).

The CDR3 loop reads CSALRDRHYGYTF. The CDR3 coding sequence is TGCAGCGCCTTAAGGGACAGGCACTATGGCTACACCTTC. The chain links TRBV29-1 to TRBJ1-2; 8 positions agree with TRBD1. CDR1 is SQVTM, CDR2 ANQGSEA, per germline. The CDR3 runs 13 residues. V lost 7 bases, J lost 3 bases, and 7 bases stayed unmatched.